Following are 30 T cell receptor beta chains from one sample sequenced in a study of liver allograft versus peripheral blood T cells. At the level of the study: Recipients' peripheral blood served as the comparator for T cell receptor repertoires in transplanted livers.

MiXCR, applied by TCRdb to the reads, yields one record per CDR3 protein. This table holds over 10,000 distinct CDR3 sequences, about 19% found once. These receptors were collected from a human patient who had a liver transplant. A subset of T cells may come from the graft donor.

This clonotype is labeled as medium-sized (0.01 to 0.1%). The J gene is TRBJ2-5, the V gene TRBV18; TRBD2 matches at 7 bases. J lost 3 bases, V lost 5 bases, and 3 bases had no gene match. The CDR3 has 13 residues. Germline V gene data show CDR1 as KGHSH and CDR2 as LQKENI. The CDR3 loop reads CASSSGLKETQYF. The DNA for the CDR3 is TGTGCCAGCTCATCGGGACTAAAAGAGACCCAGTACTTC.

This clonotype has only one observation. This chain joins TRBV30 and TRBJ2-3; the D is unclear. Germline V gives CDR1 GTSNPN, CDR2 SVGIG (reference sequence). This CDR3 region has 13 residues. The V end lost 0 bases, the J end lost 6 bases, and 10 bases lay between the germline ends. The CDR3 loop is CAWSVRKADTQYF. The DNA of the CDR3 is TGTGCCTGGAGTGTACGGAAGGCGGATACGCAGTATTTT.

The chain has TRBV12-3 or TRBV12-4 and TRBJ1-2; 8 bases line up with TRBD1. Trimming at V came to 3 bases and at J to 13 bases, leaving 7 bases not matched to a gene. The CDR3 extends over 12 amino acids. The CDR3: CASSFTGGEGTF. CDR3 nucleotides: TGTGCCAGCAGTTTTACAGGGGGGGAAGGCACCTTC.

This chain links TRBV6-1 with TRBJ2-7; TRBD1 agrees at 7 bases. Unmatched junction bases numbered 7, after V lost 6 bases and J lost 2 bases. CDR3 size: 14 residues. Germline V gene sequence: CDR1 MNHNS, CDR2 SASEGT. CDR3 amino acids: CASRPGQATYEQYF. Here the CDR3 DNA reads TGTGCCAGCAGGCCAGGACAGGCTACCTACGAGCAGTACTTC.

This chain joins TRBV19 and TRBJ1-5, with D possibly matching TRBD1 (5 bases). CDR1 and CDR2 (germline): LNHDA, SQIVND (reference sequence). CDR3 length equals 15 residues. V lost 3 bases, J lost 0 bases, and 9 bases lay in between. The CDR3 here is CASSMDGGSNQPQHF. CDR3 nucleotides: TGTGCCAGTAGTATGGACGGGGGTAGCAATCAGCCCCAGCATTTT.

The rearrangement joins TRBV14 to TRBJ2-3; D uncertain. Germline assignment: CDR1 SGHDN and CDR2 FVKESK. V gave up 0 bases and J gave up 0 bases, with 13 bases separating them. The CDR3 loop spans 17 amino acids. The CDR3 DNA follows: TGTGCCAGCAGCCAAGATCTACTGACGACTAGCACAGATACGCAGTATTTT. Its translation is CASSQDLLTTSTDTQYF. Full variable domain (remainder filled in from reference TRBV14 and TRBJ2-3): EAGVTQFPSHSVIEKGQTVTLRCDPISGHDNLYWYRRVMGKEIKFLLHFVKESKQDESGMPNNRFLAERTGGTYSTLKVQPAELEDSGVYFCASSQDLLTTSTDTQYFGPGTRLTVL.

This clonotype showed up just a few times. J is TRBJ2-4 and V is TRBV20-1, with 9 bases aligning to TRBD2. The CDR3 covers 18 residues. Trimming at V came to 3 bases and at J to 0 bases, leaving 12 bases not matched to a gene. Germline V gives CDR1 DFQATT, CDR2 SNEGSKA (reference sequence). Here the CDR3 reads CSASRPAGGPLAKNIQYF. As DNA, the CDR3 is TGCAGTGCTAGTAGACCAGCGGGGGGACCGTTAGCCAAAAACATTCAGTACTTC.

The chain carries TRBV7-2 and TRBJ1-4, with D possibly being TRBD1 (6 bases). Trimming stripped 0 bases from V and 5 bases from J, with 19 bases between. The CDR3 consists of 18 residues. Germline V lookup: CDR1 SGHTA, CDR2 FQGNSA. The CDR3 coding sequence is TGTGCCAGCAGCTTAGCCCCAGCCCAGACAGACAGGAATGAAAAACTGTTTTTT. Protein: CASSLAPAQTDRNEKLFF.

This clonotype was counted many times. The chain combines TRBV19 with TRBJ2-4; weak D call: TRBD2 (6 bases). The CDR3 runs to 13 residues. Trimming took off 3 bases at V and 3 bases at J, with 6 bases between the two ends. Per the germline V gene, CDR1 is LNHDA and CDR2 is SQIVND (reference sequence). The CDR3 here is CASSIGGKNIQYF. CDR3 nucleotide sequence: TGTGCCAGTAGTATCGGGGGCAAAAACATTCAGTACTTC.

This clonotype was picked up a small number of times. The rearrangement joins TRBV27 to TRBJ1-5, with TRBD1 matching over 10 bases. Germline V gives CDR1 MNHEY, CDR2 SMNVEV (reference sequence). The length of the CDR3 is 15 residues. V lost 5 bases and J lost 2; bases outside the gene matches: 3. The CDR3 coding sequence is TGTGCCAGCAGTCGACAGGGGGCGGGCAATCAGCCCCAGCATTTT. Translation: CASSRQGAGNQPQHF.

The chain links TRBV20-1 to TRBJ1-1; D is perhaps TRBD1 (5 bases). This CDR3 contains 15 residues. Germline CDR1 DFQATT, CDR2 SNEGSKA (reference sequence). The ends were cut back, 1 base at V and 1 base at J, with 13 bases in the middle. The CDR3 sequence: CSARVGWGPNTEAFF. CDR3 sequence (DNA): TGCAGTGCTAGAGTGGGTTGGGGCCCGAACACTGAAGCTTTCTTT.

This clonotype counts as medium-sized. This chain connects TRBV6-1 to TRBJ2-6; D perhaps matches TRBD1 (7 bases). Germline V gene lookup returns CDR1 MNHNS and CDR2 SASEGT. The CDR3 contains 16 residues. Trimming took off 6 bases at V and 0 bases at J, with 12 bases between the two ends. This chain's CDR3 is CASRAGGYSGANVLTF. DNA for the CDR3: TGTGCCAGCAGGGCAGGGGGGTACTCTGGGGCCAACGTCCTGACTTTC.

This clonotype was detected many times. The chain uses TRBV29-1 and TRBJ2-1; the match to TRBD1 covers 8 bases. V trimming: 7 bases; J trimming: 8 bases; junction bases outside the gene matches: 7. Germline V CDR1 and CDR2: SQVTM, ANQGSEA. The CDR3 sequence is 12 residues long. The CDR3 loop is CSGNRGRYEQFF. CDR3 sequence (DNA): TGCAGCGGCAACAGGGGGAGATATGAGCAGTTCTTC.

This clonotype appeared a few times. The chain uses TRBV19 and TRBJ1-4, with D possibly TRBD1 on 5 matching bases. The CDR3 has 17 residues. Trimming left V 7 bases short and J 8 bases short, with 26 bases between. Germline loops: CDR1 LNHDA, CDR2 SQIVND (reference sequence). CDR3 region: CASTPRIGVGSEEKLFF. The DNA for the CDR3 is TGTGCCAGTACCCCGAGGATAGGGGTGGGCTCGGAAGAAAAACTGTTTTTT.

This clonotype was counted between two and nine times. The gene calls are TRBV5-5 and TRBJ1-1; D unresolved. Germline-derived CDR1 and CDR2 are SGHKS and YYEKEE (reference sequence). V shed 4 bases and J shed 3 bases, with 10 bases lying between them. This CDR3 has 13 amino acids. CDR3 sequence: CASSPIPDTEAFF. CDR3 in DNA: TGTGCCAGCAGCCCAATCCCGGACACTGAAGCTTTCTTT.

V and J are TRBV7-3 and TRBJ2-1; unclear D gene. The CDR3 has 16 residues. The germline V gene has CDR1 SGHTA and CDR2 FQGTGA. Trimming took off 5 bases at V and 0 bases at J, with 14 bases between the two ends. Written as DNA, the CDR3 is TGTGCCAGCAGCCCCACCGGCTTGTACTCCTACAATGAGCAGTTCTTC. It codes for CASSPTGLYSYNEQFF.

In this sample, this clonotype turned up many times. The chain employs TRBV6-1 and TRBJ2-7, with a weak D call TRBD1 (6 bases). Germline V gene data show CDR1 as MNHNS and CDR2 as SASEGT. V was trimmed by 6 bases and J by 6 bases, leaving 15 bases between them. The CDR3 is made up of 13 amino acids. CDR3 sequence reads: CASSANRAGEQYF. CDR3 bases: TGTGCCAGCAGCGCTAACAGGGCAGGCGAGCAGTACTTC.

The chain recombines TRBV11-2 with TRBJ1-3; possibly TRBD1 for D (6 bases). V was clipped by 6 bases and J by 4 bases, with 16 bases between them. The germline V gene encodes CDR1 SGHAT and CDR2 FQNNGV. This CDR3 region has 15 residues. For the CDR3, the DNA is TGTGCCAGCAGACGAACAGGGTTTGGAGGAAACACCATATATTTT. Protein: CASRRTGFGGNTIYF.

The V gene is TRBV5-4, the J gene TRBJ1-3; TRBD1 matches 7 bases. From germline, CDR1 is SGHNT and CDR2 YYREEE (reference sequence). The CDR3 spans 13 residues. Trimming cost V 4 bases and J 4 bases; bases outside gene matches: 2. The CDR3 spells CASSQTGGNTIYF. The CDR3 DNA reads as TGTGCCAGCAGCCAGACAGGGGGAAACACCATATATTTT.

This clonotype has more than one count but fewer than ten. The rearrangement joins TRBV6-5 to TRBJ1-3; no clear D gene. Trimming pared 0 bases from V and 0 bases from J, leaving 12 bases between. The CDR3 contains 17 residues. Germline-derived CDR1 and CDR2 are MNHEY and SVGAGI. For the CDR3, the DNA is TGTGCCAGCAGTTACTCGTCATACGCAGTCTCTGGAAACACCATATATTTT. Its translation is CASSYSSYAVSGNTIYF.

In this sample, this clonotype turned up many times. J is TRBJ1-4 and V is TRBV5-4; no definite D call. With 0 bases removed from V and 0 bases from J, the gap between germline ends came to 3 bases. The length of the CDR3 is 14 residues. Germline V gene lookup returns CDR1 SGHNT and CDR2 YYREEE (reference sequence). This chain's CDR3 is CASSLAATNEKLFF. The CDR3 nucleotides read TGTGCCAGCAGCTTGGCGGCAACTAATGAAAAACTGTTTTTT.

This clonotype is termed medium-sized. The chain combines TRBV18 with TRBJ1-3; D is uncertain. Deletions cut 3 bases from V and 0 bases from J, with 3 bases between. Germline CDR1 reads KGHSH; CDR2 reads LQKENI. The length of the CDR3 is 13 residues. The CDR3 DNA reads TGTGCCAGCTCACCGAGCTCTGGAAACACCATATATTTT. This codes for CASSPSSGNTIYF.

By proportion, this clonotype is medium-sized (0.01 to 0.1%). The chain joins TRBV18 to TRBJ1-1; 7 nucleotides line up with TRBD1. This CDR3 is built from 12 residues. Germline V gene sequence: CDR1 KGHSH, CDR2 LQKENI. The V gene end was trimmed by 3 bases and the J gene end by 11 bases; junction bases not matched to a gene: 6. The CDR3 DNA reads as TGTGCCAGCTCACCGGATACAGGGGTGGCTTTCTTT. It yields the protein CASSPDTGVAFF.

This clonotype appeared a single time. A far larger clone is off by one base, so a read error is likely. CDR3 residues: CASSEVGGSTNYSYTF. The CDR3 DNA reads as TGTGCCAGCAGTGAAGTTGGAGGAAGCACTAACTATAGCTACACCTTC. The chain recombines TRBV6-5 with TRBJ1-2; D gene unclear. The CDR3 extends over 16 amino acids. Germline loops: CDR1 MNHEY, CDR2 SVGAGI.

V gene TRBV20-1 combines with J gene TRBJ1-3, with 7 bases matching TRBD1. This CDR3 is 13 amino acids long. Per the germline V gene, CDR1 is DFQATT and CDR2 is SNEGSKA (reference sequence). With 6 bases clipped from V and 2 bases from J, the junction kept 4 bases outside the gene matches. The CDR3 DNA reads as TGCAGTGCAGCCGGGACAGCTGGAAACACCATATATTTT. This gives the protein CSAAGTAGNTIYF.

This clonotype was observed at least ten times. This rearrangement joins TRBV28 to TRBJ2-3; TRBD1 aligns across 8 bases. The CDR3 has 14 amino acids. V lost 4 bases and J lost 11; bases outside the gene matches: 11. Germline values: CDR1 MDHEN, CDR2 SYDVKM. This CDR3 reads CASSSSLRGLVQYF. CDR3 sequence (DNA): TGTGCCAGCAGTTCTTCTCTCAGGGGGCTTGTGCAGTATTTT.

This clonotype has at least ten counts. V is TRBV6-2 or TRBV6-3 and J is TRBJ1-4, with no clear D. V shed 2 bases and J shed 8 bases, with 15 bases lying between them. The CDR3 spans 15 residues. Germline CDR1 and CDR2: MNHEY and SVGEGT. The CDR3: CASSYGPDYDEKLFF. DNA for the CDR3: TGTGCCAGCAGTTACGGGCCAGACTATGACGAAAAACTGTTTTTT.

The chain combines TRBV20-1 with TRBJ2-2; D might be TRBD2 (6 bases). The CDR3 is 16 residues long. V was pared by 0 bases and J by 3 bases, with 14 bases between. Germline CDR1 and CDR2: DFQATT and SNEGSKA (reference sequence). The CDR3 DNA sequence: TGCAGTGCTAGAGATCTTAGGCGGGGAGACACCGGGGAGCTGTTTTTT. Translation: CSARDLRRGDTGELFF.

This clonotype was counted only a few times. The CDR3 here is CASSNRAPVEKLFF. CDR3 DNA: TGTGCCAGCAGCAACCGGGCTCCTGTGGAAAAACTGTTTTTT. V and J are TRBV27 and TRBJ1-4; D gene uncertain. Trimming pared 6 bases from V and 8 bases from J, leaving 16 bases between. Germline CDR1 and CDR2: MNHEY and SMNVEV (reference sequence). The CDR3 extends over 14 amino acids.

This clonotype came up a few times. The chain joins TRBV20-1 to TRBJ2-3, with TRBD1 matching over 8 bases. The germline CDR1 and CDR2 sequences are DFQATT and SNEGSKA (reference sequence). J was trimmed by 5 bases and V by 6 bases; bases with no gene match: 7. The CDR3 runs 13 residues. The CDR3 loop is CSAVTGVGDTQYF. The CDR3 region has the DNA TGCAGTGCGGTGACAGGGGTCGGAGATACGCAGTATTTT.